Each of the 16 T cell receptor beta chains below was sequenced from the same sample in a study of T cell repertoires in cytomegalovirus infection. TCRdb fed the reads into MiXCR, producing one record per CDR3 protein. The sample lists about 260,000 distinct CDR3 sequences, around 13% occurring once. Sequencing was carried out using PBMCs. These receptor sequences come from a human donor in good health (CMV status not recorded). Some clones in this sample may be carry-over from other donors' samples.

This chain uses TRBV28 with TRBJ2-3; D is ambiguous. Germline values: CDR1 MDHEN, CDR2 SYDVKM. The CDR3 extends over 12 amino acids. V lost 5 bases to trimming and J lost 8 bases, with 11 bases between them. CDR3 loop: CASSIRARTQYF. The CDR3, as DNA: TGTGCCAGCAGTATCCGGGCTCGTACGCAGTATTTT.

CDR3 nucleotides: TGTGCCACCAGCAGTGGACTCGCGGGGGTCTACAATGAGCAGTTCTTC. Translating gives CATSSGLAGVYNEQFF. The rearrangement joins TRBV15 to TRBJ2-1; TRBD2 agrees at 7 bases. This CDR3 is built from 16 residues. V shed 3 bases, J shed 3 bases, and the junction held 8 bases outside the gene matches. CDR1 is LNHNV, CDR2 YYDKDF, per germline (reference sequence).

This clonotype was seen repeatedly, ten times or more. The chain links TRBV7-6 to TRBJ2-3, with TRBD1 matching 7 bases. There are 13 residues in the CDR3. Germline V gene data show CDR1 as SGHVS and CDR2 as FNYEAQ. V trimming: 5 bases; J trimming: 1 base; junction bases outside the gene matches: 0. The CDR3 DNA sequence: TGTGCCAGCAGCGGGACAGGCACAGATACGCAGTATTTT. This translates into CASSGTGTDTQYF. The whole variable domain, remainder taken from reference TRBV7-6 and TRBJ2-3, is GAGVSQSPRYKVTKRGQDVALRCDPISGHVSLYWYRQALGQGPEFLTYFNYEAQQDKSGLPNDRFSAERPEGSISTLTIQRTEQRDSAMYRCASSGTGTDTQYFGPGTRLTVL.

This clonotype has just one count. The rearrangement joins TRBV20-1 to TRBJ2-7, with D perhaps matching TRBD2 (6 bases). Germline CDR1 reads DFQATT; CDR2 reads SNEGSKA (reference sequence). The germline V and J ends were trimmed by 0 bases and 2 bases, with 17 bases remaining between them. The CDR3 consists of 16 residues. DNA for the CDR3: TGCAGTGCTAGAGATAGGGCAGGGAGGACCACCTACGAGCAGTACTTC. Its protein is CSARDRAGRTTYEQYF.

The table lists this clonotype with a few counts. This rearrangement joins TRBV15 to TRBJ1-1; maybe TRBD1 (5 bases). The germline V gene has CDR1 LNHNV and CDR2 YYDKDF (reference sequence). CDR3 size: 14 residues. The V end lost 0 bases, the J end lost 6 bases, and 11 bases lay between the germline ends. The CDR3 loop is CATSREEGVAEAFF. In DNA form, the CDR3 reads TGTGCCACCAGCAGAGAGGAAGGGGTCGCTGAAGCTTTCTTT.

This clonotype has a count of ten or more. This chain joins TRBV27 and TRBJ2-7; D unclear. The CDR3 has 12 residues. CDR1 MNHEY and CDR2 SMNVEV come from the germline V gene (reference sequence). V was shortened by 5 bases and J by 3 bases, with 8 bases between the two germline ends. For the CDR3, the DNA is TGTGCCAGCAGTCTCATCAACTACGAGCAGTACTTC. It is translated as CASSLINYEQYF.

This clonotype was recorded many times. The V gene is TRBV28, the J gene TRBJ1-5; 9 nucleotides match TRBD1. V gave up 4 bases and J gave up 7 bases; unmatched junction bases: 5. There are 14 residues in the CDR3. Per germline, CDR1 MDHEN and CDR2 SYDVKM. CDR3 in DNA: TGTGCCAGCAGTTCCCCGGGACAGGGACAGCCCCAGCATTTT. Residues: CASSSPGQGQPQHF.

There are a few counts of this clonotype. The chain joins TRBV6-6 to TRBJ1-2; D is unresolved. Germline V gives CDR1 MNHNY, CDR2 SVGAGI (reference sequence). The germline V and J ends were trimmed by 6 bases and 6 bases, with 11 bases remaining between them. CDR3 size: 12 residues. Here the CDR3 DNA reads TGTGCCAGCAGGAGGATATCGGATGGCTACACCTTC. Translation gives CASRRISDGYTF.

This clonotype was counted at least ten times. This sequence joins TRBV7-2 and TRBJ2-1, with D perhaps given as TRBD1 or TRBD2 (6 bases each). CDR3 length: 15 amino acids. The V and J ends lost 4 bases and 3 bases respectively, with 13 bases between them. Germline V gene sequence: CDR1 SGHTA, CDR2 FQGNSA. DNA for the CDR3: TGTGCCAGCAGCTCCCCGGGGGCCCTCTACAATGAGCAGTTCTTC. Residues: CASSSPGALYNEQFF.

The J gene is TRBJ2-5, the V gene TRBV29-1, with D possibly called TRBD1 or TRBD2 (5 bases each). V was shortened by 4 bases and J by 7 bases, with 16 bases between the two germline ends. The CDR3 runs to 13 residues. CDR1 and CDR2 from the germline V gene are SQVTM and ANQGSEA. The CDR3 DNA reads TGCAGCGTTGTTTGGGGGTACGCGGTGACCCAGTACTTC. Protein product: CSVVWGYAVTQYF.

The chain combines TRBV29-1 with TRBJ1-1; 7 positions agree with TRBD1. CDR1 and CDR2 from the germline V gene are SQVTM and ANQGSEA. With 7 bases clipped from V and 1 base from J, the junction kept 12 bases outside the gene matches. CDR3 size: 15 residues. The CDR3 nucleotides are TGCAGCGCCACAGGGGTCGGGACAGAGAACACTGAAGCTTTCTTT. Encoded protein: CSATGVGTENTEAFF.

CDR3 DNA sequence: TGCAGTGCTAGAGCGGGGGGTAGCAATCAGCCCCAGCATTTT. Its protein is CSARAGGSNQPQHF. The J gene is TRBJ1-5, the V gene TRBV20-1, with TRBD1 as a possible D gene (5 bases). Trimming left V 1 base short and J 0 bases short, with 7 bases between. Germline V gene sequence: CDR1 DFQATT, CDR2 SNEGSKA (reference sequence). CDR3 length: 14 residues.

At least ten counts were recorded for this clonotype. The CDR3 region is CASSPSLTGPSYEQYF. DNA for the CDR3: TGTGCCAGCAGCCCATCCCTGACGGGGCCCTCCTACGAGCAGTACTTC. This chain connects TRBV7-9 to TRBJ2-7; either TRBD1 or TRBD2 may supply D (5 bases each). The V end lost 5 bases, the J end lost 0 bases, and 17 bases lay between the germline ends. Germline-derived CDR1 and CDR2 are SEHNR and FQNEAQ (reference sequence). CDR3 length equals 16 residues.

This clonotype has a handful of counts. The rearrangement links TRBV9 to TRBJ2-7; 9 bases are a match to TRBD1. CDR3 size: 17 residues. Germline lookup yields CDR1 SGDLS and CDR2 YYNGEE. V was pared by 3 bases and J by 3 bases, with 13 bases of the junction left unmatched. As DNA, the CDR3 is TGTGCCAGCAGCGAAACCACAGGGGGCACCTCGCTCTACGAGCAGTACTTC. This gives the protein CASSETTGGTSLYEQYF.

This clonotype was counted at least ten times. The chain combines TRBV7-2 with TRBJ1-5; perhaps TRBD1 as D (6 bases). V shed 2 bases and J shed 7 bases, with 12 bases lying between them. The CDR3 loop spans 14 amino acids. From germline, CDR1 is SGHTA and CDR2 FQGNSA. In nucleotides, the CDR3 is TGTGCCAGCAGCTTACAGGGGATCGTACAGCCCCAGCATTTT. This gives the protein CASSLQGIVQPQHF.

The CDR3: CASSLVVGQAVGYTF. The CDR3 DNA reads as TGTGCCAGCAGCTTGGTGGTGGGTCAGGCCGTCGGCTACACCTTC. The chain employs TRBV5-5 and TRBJ1-2; D uncertain. Deletions cut 0 bases from V and 8 bases from J, with 17 bases between. From germline, CDR1 is SGHKS and CDR2 YYEKEE (reference sequence). CDR3 length equals 15 residues.